What follows is one T cell receptor (beta chain) and its context. Germline CDR1 is LNHDA and CDR2 is SQIVND (reference sequence). The CDR3 is 14 residues long. V shed 5 bases and J 8 bases; nucleotides not matched to a gene: 7. The sample is drawn from a study of blood T cell repertoires in COVID-19. Study-level background: T cells, B-cell-depleted T cells, or PBMCs provided the cDNA or gDNA that served as material.

This table comes from immunoSEQ multiplex PCR, and its TCRdb copy is limited to in-frame clones, with some not included. The table records 200,000 to 300,000 clones, 80% to 90% of them present only once. This TCR derives from a man aged 50 to 59 with acute or convalescent COVID-19. The chain employs TRBV19 and TRBJ2-1; TRBD1 aligns across 9 bases. Sequencing input: peripheral blood. CDR3 region: CASSLQGASDEQFF. The CDR3 coding sequence is TGTGCCAGTAGTTTACAGGGGGCGTCCGATGAGCAGTTCTTC. Drawing the rest from reference TRBV19 and TRBJ2-1, the complete variable domain is DGGITQSPKYLFRKEGQNVTLSCEQNLNHDAMYWYRQDPGQGLRLIYYSQIVNDFQKGDIAEGYSVSREKKESFPLTVTSAQKNPTAFYLCASSLQGASDEQFFGPGTRLTVL.